This entry features one TCR beta chain sequence. Every isolated RNA sample was fully reverse transcribed, so sequencing captured expressed TCRB transcripts. An average of approximately 3.6 million reads was obtained for naive, central memory and regulatory T cell samples. Assay used: immunoSEQ multiplex PCR; TCRdb lists only in-frame clones, some missing. The table shows 250,000 to 350,000 clones, with roughly 15% occurring only once. This sample was taken from a study of beta chain features in type 1 diabetes. The germline V gene has CDR1 MGHRA and CDR2 YSYEKL. The CDR3 has 14 amino acids. Trimming left V 3 bases short and J 10 bases short, with 13 bases between.

Sample: central memory CD4+ T cells from blood. This chain uses TRBV4-1 with TRBJ1-6; no firm D call. The receptor comes from a man aged 25-45 years in good health. The CDR3: CASSHRGSGSPLHF. Written as DNA, the CDR3 is TGCGCCAGCAGCCACCGTGGCAGCGGGTCACCCCTCCACTTT.